Below are 6 T cell receptor beta chains sequenced from a single sample in a study of T cell repertoires in cytomegalovirus infection. MiXCR, run by TCRdb on the reads, gives a single entry per CDR3 protein. The data hold approximately 730,000 distinct CDR3 sequences, with 29% observed a single time. These receptors' antigens are unknown. The source material was cultured CD8+ T cells from PBMCs, sampled from culture after CMV antigen stimulation. These receptors were taken from a human donor in good health (CMV status not recorded). Some clones in this sample may be carry-over from other donors' samples.

The chain has TRBV19 and TRBJ2-5, with D maybe TRBD1 (6 bases). The V gene's germline CDR1 is LNHDA and CDR2 SQIVND (reference sequence). This CDR3 has 15 residues. V lost 3 bases to trimming and J lost 5 bases, with 16 bases between them. The CDR3 nucleotides are TGTGCCAGTAGTATTGAGGCAGGGGAAAAGGAGACCCAGTACTTC. It yields the protein CASSIEAGEKETQYF.

This clonotype was found a few times. V is TRBV7-9 and J is TRBJ1-2, with D possibly being TRBD1 (5 bases). Germline CDR1 and CDR2: SEHNR and FQNEAQ (reference sequence). This CDR3 region has 11 residues. V dropped 5 bases and J dropped 8 bases, with 9 bases sitting between them. The CDR3 sequence is CASSQTGGYTF. CDR3 DNA sequence: TGTGCCAGCAGCCAAACAGGCGGCTACACCTTC. The full variable domain, completed using reference TRBV7-9 and TRBJ1-2, is DTGVSQNPRHKITKRGQNVTFRCDPISEHNRLYWYRQTLGQGPEFLTYFQNEAQLEKSRLLSDRFSAERPKGSFSTLEIQRTEQGDSAMYLCASSQTGGYTFGSGTRLTVV.

V usage is TRBV19 and J usage is TRBJ2-1; TRBD1 is a possible D gene (6 bases). This CDR3 has 16 residues. Germline-derived CDR1 and CDR2 are LNHDA and SQIVND (reference sequence). V lost 5 bases, J lost 7 bases, and 21 bases lay in between. CDR3 residues: CASSLRTVTPRNEQFF. CDR3 nucleotides: TGTGCCAGTAGTCTCAGGACAGTAACCCCTCGGAATGAGCAGTTCTTC.

The gene calls are TRBV12-3 or TRBV12-4 and TRBJ2-2; 9 positions match TRBD1. The CDR3 has 18 residues. With 6 bases clipped from V and 6 bases from J, the junction kept 17 bases outside the gene matches. CDR3 sequence: CASRNPRDREKVAGELFF. The CDR3 DNA is TGTGCCAGCAGGAACCCTCGGGACAGGGAGAAAGTGGCCGGGGAGCTGTTTTTT.

As concerns this clonotype: This could be a read error, since a much larger clone is one nucleotide away. This chain connects TRBV10-2 to TRBJ1-2, with D maybe TRBD1 (6 bases). Trimming cost V 5 bases and J 7 bases, with 17 bases left between them. Per germline, CDR1 WSHSY and CDR2 SAAADI. The CDR3 totals 14 residues. The CDR3 here is CASSYHRGASGYTF. The DNA for the CDR3 is TGCGCCAGCAGTTACCACCGGGGGGCCAGTGGCTACACCTTC.

This clonotype occurred a few times. J is TRBJ2-1 and V is TRBV19, with D perhaps matching TRBD1 (6 bases). The CDR3 covers 14 residues. V was shortened by 4 bases and J by 9 bases, with 16 bases between the two germline ends. Germline V gene sequence: CDR1 LNHDA, CDR2 SQIVND (reference sequence). The CDR3 coding sequence is TGTGCCAGTAGTACCAGGGGTCTAATTTTTGAGCAGTTCTTC. Translated, it gives CASSTRGLIFEQFF.